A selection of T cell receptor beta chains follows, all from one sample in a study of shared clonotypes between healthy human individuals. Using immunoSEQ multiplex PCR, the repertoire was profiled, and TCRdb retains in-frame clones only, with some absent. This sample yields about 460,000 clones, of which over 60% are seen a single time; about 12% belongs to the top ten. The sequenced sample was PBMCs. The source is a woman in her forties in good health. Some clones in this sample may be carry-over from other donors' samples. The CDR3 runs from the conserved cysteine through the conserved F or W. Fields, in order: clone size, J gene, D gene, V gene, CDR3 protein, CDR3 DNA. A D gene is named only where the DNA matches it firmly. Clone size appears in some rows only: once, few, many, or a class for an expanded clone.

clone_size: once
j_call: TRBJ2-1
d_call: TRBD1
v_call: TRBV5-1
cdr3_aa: CASSLSAGGDEQFF
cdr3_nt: TGCGCCAGCAGCTTGTCGGCAGGGGGAGATGAGCAGTTCTTC

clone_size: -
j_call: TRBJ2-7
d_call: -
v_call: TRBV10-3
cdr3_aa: CAISYGITDEQYF
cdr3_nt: TGTGCCATCAGTTACGGGATCACTGACGAGCAGTACTTC

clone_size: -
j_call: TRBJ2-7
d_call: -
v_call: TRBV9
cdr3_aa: CASSVDGQGPHEQYF
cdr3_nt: TGTGCCAGCAGCGTAGATGGGCAGGGGCCCCACGAGCAGTACTTC

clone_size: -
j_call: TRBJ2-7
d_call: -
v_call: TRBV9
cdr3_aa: CASSPRANYEQYF
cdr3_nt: TGTGCCAGCAGCCCCAGGGCGAACTACGAGCAGTACTTC

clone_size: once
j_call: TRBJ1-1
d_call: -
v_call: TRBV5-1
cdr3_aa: CASSLDLDTAFF
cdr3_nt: TGCGCCAGCAGCTTGGACTTGGATACGGCTTTCTTT

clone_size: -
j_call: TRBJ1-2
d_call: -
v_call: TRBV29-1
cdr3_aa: CSVEDFRSNYGYTF
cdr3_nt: TGCAGCGTTGAAGATTTTAGGTCTAACTATGGCTACACCTTC

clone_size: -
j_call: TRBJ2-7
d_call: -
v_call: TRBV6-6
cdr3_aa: CASSYSYQSYEQYF
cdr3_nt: TGTGCCAGCAGTTACTCGTACCAATCCTACGAGCAGTACTTC

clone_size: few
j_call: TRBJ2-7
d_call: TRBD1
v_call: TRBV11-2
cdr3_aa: CASSFGQAYEQYF
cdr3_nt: TGTGCCAGCAGCTTCGGACAGGCCTACGAGCAGTACTTC

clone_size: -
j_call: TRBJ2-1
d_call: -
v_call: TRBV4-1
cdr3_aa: CASSLRLDRSSYNEQFF
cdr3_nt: TGCGCCAGCAGCCTAAGACTAGACCGGAGCTCCTACAATGAGCAGTTCTTC

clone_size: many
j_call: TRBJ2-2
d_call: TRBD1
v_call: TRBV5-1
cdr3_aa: CASSLSAGGNTGELFF
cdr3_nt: TGCGCCAGCAGCTTGTCGGCAGGGGGGAACACCGGGGAGCTGTTTTTT

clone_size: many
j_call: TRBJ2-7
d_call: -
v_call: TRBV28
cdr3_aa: CASSLPGYEQYF
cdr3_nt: TGTGCCAGCAGTTTGCCTGGGTACGAGCAGTACTTC

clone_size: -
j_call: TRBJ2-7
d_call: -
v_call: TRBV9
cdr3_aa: CASSVLWEDYEQYF
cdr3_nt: TGTGCCAGCAGCGTATTATGGGAGGACTACGAGCAGTACTTC

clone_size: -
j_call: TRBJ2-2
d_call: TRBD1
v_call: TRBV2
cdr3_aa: CASKVDSKGQGNTGELFF
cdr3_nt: TGTGCCAGCAAGGTTGACTCGAAAGGACAGGGGAACACCGGGGAGCTGTTTTTT

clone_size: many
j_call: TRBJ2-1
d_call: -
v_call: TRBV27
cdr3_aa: CASSSQGGYNEQFF
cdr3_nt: TGTGCCAGCAGTTCCCAAGGAGGCTACAATGAGCAGTTCTTC

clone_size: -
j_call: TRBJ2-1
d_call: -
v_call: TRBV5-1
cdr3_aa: CASSLIRGYNEQFF
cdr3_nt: TGCGCCAGCAGCTTGATCCGGGGATACAATGAGCAGTTCTTC

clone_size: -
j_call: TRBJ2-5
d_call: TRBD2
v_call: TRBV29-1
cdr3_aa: CSVLAGGQETQYF
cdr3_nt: TGCAGCGTGCTAGCGGGAGGGCAGGAGACCCAGTACTTC

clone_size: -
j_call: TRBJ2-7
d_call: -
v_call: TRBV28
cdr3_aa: CASIDPRGSYEQYF
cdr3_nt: TGTGCCAGCATCGACCCCCGAGGCTCCTACGAGCAGTACTTC

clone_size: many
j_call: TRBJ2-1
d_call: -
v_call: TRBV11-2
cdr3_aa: CASSSRGLVGQFF
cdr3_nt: TGTGCCAGCAGCTCCCGTGGGCTTGTCGGGCAGTTCTTC

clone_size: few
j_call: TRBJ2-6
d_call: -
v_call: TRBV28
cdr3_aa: CATSQGGISGANVLTF
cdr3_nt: TGTGCCACCTCACAGGGGGGGATCTCTGGGGCCAACGTCCTGACTTTC

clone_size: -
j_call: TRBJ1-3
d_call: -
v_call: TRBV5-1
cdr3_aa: CASKTGTEGNTIYF
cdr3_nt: TGCGCCAGCAAAACCGGGACCGAGGGAAACACCATATATTTT

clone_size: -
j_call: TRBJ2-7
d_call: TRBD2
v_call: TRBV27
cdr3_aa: CASSFSSGRGGSSYEQYF
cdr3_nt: TGTGCCAGCAGTTTTTCCAGCGGGAGGGGGGGGAGCTCCTACGAGCAGTACTTC

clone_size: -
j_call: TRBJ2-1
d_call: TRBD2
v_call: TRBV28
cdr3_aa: CASSLGLAAPREQFF
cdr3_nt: TGTGCCAGCAGTCTTGGACTAGCGGCCCCTCGGGAGCAGTTCTTC

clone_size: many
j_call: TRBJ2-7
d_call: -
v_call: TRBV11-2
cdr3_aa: CASARIRTRAGYEQYF
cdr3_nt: TGTGCCAGCGCTCGGATTCGGACACGGGCGGGCTACGAGCAGTACTTC

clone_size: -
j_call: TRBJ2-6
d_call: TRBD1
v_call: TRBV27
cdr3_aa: CASSLYGDRGRRDSGANVLTF
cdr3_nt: TGTGCCAGCAGTTTATACGGGGACAGGGGGCGTCGGGACTCTGGGGCCAACGTCCTGACTTTC

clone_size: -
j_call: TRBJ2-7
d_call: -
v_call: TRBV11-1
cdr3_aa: CASSLGQPLSYEQYF
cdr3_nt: TGTGCCAGCAGCTTAGGGCAGCCTCTCTCCTACGAGCAGTACTTC